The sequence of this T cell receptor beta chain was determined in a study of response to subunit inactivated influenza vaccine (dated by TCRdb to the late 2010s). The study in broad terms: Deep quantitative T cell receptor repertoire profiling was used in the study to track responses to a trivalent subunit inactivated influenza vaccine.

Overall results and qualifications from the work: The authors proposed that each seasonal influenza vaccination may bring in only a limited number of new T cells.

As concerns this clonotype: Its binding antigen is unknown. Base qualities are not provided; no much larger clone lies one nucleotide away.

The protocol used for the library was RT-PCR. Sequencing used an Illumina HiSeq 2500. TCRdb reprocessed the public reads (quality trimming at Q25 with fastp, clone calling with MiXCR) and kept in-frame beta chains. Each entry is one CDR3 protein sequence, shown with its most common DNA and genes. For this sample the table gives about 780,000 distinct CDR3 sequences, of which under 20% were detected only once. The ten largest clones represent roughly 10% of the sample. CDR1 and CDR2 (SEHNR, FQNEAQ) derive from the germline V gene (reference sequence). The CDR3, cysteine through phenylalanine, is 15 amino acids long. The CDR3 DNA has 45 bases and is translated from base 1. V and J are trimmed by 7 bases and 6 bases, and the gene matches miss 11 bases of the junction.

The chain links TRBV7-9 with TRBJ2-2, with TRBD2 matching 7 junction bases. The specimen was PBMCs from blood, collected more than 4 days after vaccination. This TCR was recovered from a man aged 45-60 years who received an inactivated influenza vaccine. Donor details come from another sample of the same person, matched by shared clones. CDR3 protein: CASTRGGSHPGELFF. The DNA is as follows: TGTGCCAGCACCCGAGGCGGGAGCCATCCCGGGGAGCTGTTTTTT.